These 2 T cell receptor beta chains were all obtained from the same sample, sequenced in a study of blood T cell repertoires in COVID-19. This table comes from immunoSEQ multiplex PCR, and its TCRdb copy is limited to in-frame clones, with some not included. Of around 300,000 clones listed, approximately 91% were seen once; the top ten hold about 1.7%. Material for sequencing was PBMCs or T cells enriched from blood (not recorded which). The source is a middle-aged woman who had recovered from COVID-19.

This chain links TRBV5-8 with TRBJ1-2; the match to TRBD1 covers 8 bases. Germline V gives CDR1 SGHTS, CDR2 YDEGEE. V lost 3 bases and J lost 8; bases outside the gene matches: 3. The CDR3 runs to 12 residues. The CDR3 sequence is CASSWDRNGYTF. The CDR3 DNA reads TGTGCCAGCAGCTGGGACAGGAACGGCTACACCTTC.

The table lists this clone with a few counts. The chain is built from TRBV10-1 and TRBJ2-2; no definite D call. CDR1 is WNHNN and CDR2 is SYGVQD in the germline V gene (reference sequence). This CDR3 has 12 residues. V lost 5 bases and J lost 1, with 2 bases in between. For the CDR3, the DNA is TGCGCCAGCAGTCAGAACACCGGGGAGCTGTTTTTT. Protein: CASSQNTGELFF.